These T cell receptor beta chains were read from a single sample in a study of OX40 agonist ivuxolimab in advanced cancers. The protocol was immunoSEQ multiplex PCR, while the TCRdb copy is restricted to in-frame clones and leaves out a portion. The sample shows 60,000 or so clones, 92% of them seen only once. Sequenced here: CD4+ or CD8+ T cells sorted from blood, sampled in a trial of the OX40 agonist ivuxolimab. The receptors originated from an adult with an advanced solid tumor such as melanoma, head and neck, liver or kidney cancer. Each CDR3 is given with its conserved first and last residue. The D gene is left open where the match is weak. For some rows the clone size is stated as once, few or many, or as a class when expanded; others skip it.

TRBJ2-3 | 14 | NA | TRBV9 | NA | CASSVVGEADTQYF
TRBJ1-2 | 13 | NA | TRBV6-5 | NA | CASSYRDGYGYTF
TRBJ2-5 | 16 | NA | TRBV2 | NA | CASSEEVVGLQETQYF
TRBJ2-7 | 14 | NA | TRBV28 | NA | CASRETGTVYEQYF
TRBJ1-5 | 16 | NA | TRBV4-3 | NA | CASSQEAGWANQPQHF
TRBJ2-5 | 14 | once | TRBV9 | NA | CASSEIPSWETQYF
TRBJ2-1 | 11 | NA | TRBV20-1 | NA | CSARDPPEQFF
TRBJ1-4 | 16 | NA | TRBV5-5 | TRBD1 | CASSFRPGGIGEKLFF
TRBJ2-1 | 15 | NA | TRBV6-5 | TRBD2 | CASSLLAGRYNEQFF
TRBJ2-1 | 12 | NA | TRBV7-3 | NA | CASSLPDNEQFF
TRBJ1-1 | 14 | NA | TRBV5-3 | NA | CARSGTGTGGEAFF
TRBJ2-1 | 14 | once | TRBV30 | NA | CAWSSEDSYNEQFF
TRBJ2-7 | 14 | NA | TRBV28 | TRBD2 | CASSFRGGPYEQYF
TRBJ1-3 | 16 | NA | TRBV6-6 | NA | CASSYSGESTGNTIYF
TRBJ2-6 | 17 | NA | TRBV7-9 | NA | CASSHRTDSSGANVLTF